This TCR beta chain stems from a study of shared clonotypes between healthy human individuals. Sorted-subset replicate PCR reactions contained roughly 210 ng DNA, corresponding to approximately 30,000 T cell genomes. Method: immunoSEQ multiplex PCR; TCRdb's copy keeps in-frame clones and lacks some. Here the sample spans 950,000 to 1,100,000 clones, 70% to 80% being singletons. V was clipped by 3 bases and J by 8 bases; unmatched bases: 9. The CDR3 runs to 15 residues. Germline CDR1 and CDR2: SGHDN and FVKESK. The sequence was obtained from a man aged 18 to 30 in good health. Some clones in this sample may be carry-over from other donors' samples. This chain uses TRBV14 with TRBJ2-4; 8 bases are a match to TRBD1. The sample taken for sequencing was memory CD4+ T cells from PBMCs. Described subset: CD45RA-negative fraction. The DNA for the CDR3 is TGTGCCAGCAGCCACAGACAGGGGACGTGGGACATTCAGTACTTC. Translation: CASSHRQGTWDIQYF.